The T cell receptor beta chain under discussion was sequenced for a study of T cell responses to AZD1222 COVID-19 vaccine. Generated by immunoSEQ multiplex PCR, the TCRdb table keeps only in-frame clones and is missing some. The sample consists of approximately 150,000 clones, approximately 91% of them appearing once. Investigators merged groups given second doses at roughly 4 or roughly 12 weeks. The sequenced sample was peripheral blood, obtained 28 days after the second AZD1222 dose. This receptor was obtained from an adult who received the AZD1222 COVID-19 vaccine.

The CDR3 DNA sequence: TGCGCCAGCAGCCAAGATGAGGGGCCGGGTCAGCCCCAGCATTTT. Translating gives CASSQDEGPGQPQHF. The rearrangement uses TRBV4-1 and TRBJ1-5; the D gene is possibly TRBD1 (5 bases). Germline V gives CDR1 MGHRA, CDR2 YSYEKL. Trimming took off 0 bases at V and 6 bases at J, with 12 bases between the two ends. The CDR3 contains 15 residues.